Shown below are 3 T cell receptor beta chains from a single sample sequenced in a study of tumor-infiltrating lymphocytes in primary liver carcinoma. TCR beta cDNA was prepared out of roughly 500 ng total RNA by means of a constant-region primer. Library construction for TCR beta comprised three nested multiplex PCR rounds performed with slightly modified ARM-PCR. It was with TRBV1-TRBV30 forward primers and a C-beta reverse primer that the first two PCR rounds were run, at about 10 cycles each. Via MiXCR, TCRdb re-called the multiplex PCR reads, giving one row per CDR3 protein. The data hold almost 200,000 distinct CDR3 sequences, with less than 75% observed a single time. Researchers drew blood RNA from unsorted whole blood and extracted germline DNA as well. The sequenced material came from peripheral blood. The receptors originated from a woman aged 60-70 years with primary liver carcinoma and hepatitis B virus infection.

Points on this clonotype: This sequence may be a read error, since a much larger clone differs from it by one base. The chain has TRBV6-5 and TRBJ2-1; perhaps TRBD1 as D (6 bases). This CDR3 has 15 amino acids. V lost 3 bases to trimming and J lost 3 bases, with 12 bases between them. Germline CDR1 MNHEY, CDR2 SVGAGI. CDR3 in DNA: TGTGCCAGCAGTTATAGTGGGGGACACTACAATGAGCAGTTCTTC. This encodes CASSYSGGHYNEQFF.

The chain recombines TRBV11-3 with TRBJ2-1; D gene uncertain. The germline V gene encodes CDR1 SGHNT and CDR2 YENEEA. V gave up 5 bases and J gave up 4 bases, with 12 bases separating them. This CDR3 comprises 14 residues. The CDR3 region has the DNA TGTGCCAGCAGCATAGCCGTGTTATACAATGAGCAGTTCTTC. It translates to CASSIAVLYNEQFF.

Of note for this clonotype: The junction differs from germline at one of its ends, possibly a read error. V gene TRBV6-2 or TRBV6-3 combines with J gene TRBJ2-2, with D perhaps assigned TRBD1 or TRBD2 (5 bases each). From germline, CDR1 is MNHEY and CDR2 SVGEGT. The CDR3 has 15 residues. The CDR3 region has the DNA TGTGTCAGCAGTTACGGTGGGGCGAACACCGGGGAGCTGTTTTTC. It specifies CVSSYGGANTGELFF.